Presented here are 20 T cell receptor beta chains from one specimen sequenced in a study of blood T cells in healthy people across ages. A second PCR of roughly 7 to 11 cycles used a sample-barcoded 5' primer and a J-beta primer mix. TCRdb ran MiXCR on the 5' RACE reads and lists one entry per CDR3 protein. This table has around 970,000 distinct CDR3 sequences, roughly 51% appearing once. The sample was blood. The receptors here all came from a woman aged 55-75 years in good health.

Details on this clonotype: Germline is not matched at one junction end, which may reflect a read error. The rearrangement uses TRBV6-2 or TRBV6-3 and TRBJ1-4; D is undetermined. Germline CDR1 reads MNHEY; CDR2 reads SVGEGT. The CDR3 totals 15 residues. Written as DNA, the CDR3 is TGTGCCAGCAGTTACGGACGGTTTTCAAATGAAAAACCGTTTTTT. Its translation: CASSYGRFSNEKPFF.

This clonotype has just a few counts. Possible read error: a much larger clone is one base away. The chain is built from TRBV11-2 and TRBJ2-3; no reliable D call. Per the germline V gene, CDR1 is SGHAT and CDR2 is FQNNGV. V was clipped by 1 base and J by 2 bases, with 4 bases between them. This CDR3 spans 13 amino acids. CDR3 sequence: CASSLAHTDTQYF. The CDR3 DNA follows: TGTGCCAGCAGCTTAGCGCACACAGATACGCAGTATTTT. Full variable domain (missing parts from reference TRBV11-2 and TRBJ2-3): EAGVAQSPRYKIIEKRQSVAFWCNPISGHATLYWYQQILGQGPKLLIQFQNNGVVDDSQLPKDRFSAERLKGVDSTLKIQPAKLEDSAVYLCASSLAHTDTQYFGPGTRLTVL.

The chain combines TRBV29-1 with TRBJ1-2; D possibly corresponds to TRBD1 (6 bases). The CDR3 is 13 residues long. The germline V gene has CDR1 SQVTM and CDR2 ANQGSEA. Trimming removed 7 bases from V and 3 bases from J, with 15 bases in between. The CDR3 DNA sequence: TGCAGCGCCAGGGGCCAAAACCACTATGGCTACACCTTC. It specifies CSARGQNHYGYTF. The full variable domain, in which reference TRBV29-1 and TRBJ1-2 provide the parts outside the CDR3, is SAVISQKPSRDICQRGTSLTIQCQVDSQVTMMFWYRQQPGQSLTLIATANQGSEATYESGFVIDKFPISRPNLTFSTLTVSNMSPEDSSIYLCSARGQNHYGYTFGSGTRLTVV.

The CDR3 sequence is CASSESFYEQYF. In DNA form, the CDR3 reads TGTGCCAGCAGTGAAAGTTTCTACGAGCAGTACTTC. The rearrangement uses TRBV2 and TRBJ2-7, with D uncertain. Trimming took off 2 bases at V and 3 bases at J, with 5 bases between the two ends. The CDR3 loop spans 12 amino acids. Germline assignment: CDR1 SNHLY and CDR2 FYNNEI.

This sequence joins TRBV5-4 and TRBJ2-5; 8 positions match TRBD1. Germline loops: CDR1 SGHNT, CDR2 YYREEE (reference sequence). J gave up 11 bases and V 4 bases, and 16 bases lay outside the gene matches. The CDR3 runs to 15 residues. Written as DNA, the CDR3 is TGTGCCAGCAGCGTAGACAGGGGAACCTACAATGAGCAGTACTTC. It codes for CASSVDRGTYNEQYF.

This clonotype occurred a few times. V and J are TRBV3-1 and TRBJ2-5, with D perhaps TRBD1 (6 bases). V was trimmed by 8 bases and J by 0 bases, leaving 13 bases between them. The V gene's germline CDR1 is LGHDT and CDR2 YNNKEL (reference sequence). The CDR3 spans 14 residues. CDR3 in amino acids: CASAGDAYQETQYF. The CDR3 coding sequence is TGTGCCAGCGCAGGGGACGCGTACCAAGAGACCCAGTACTTC.

The V gene is TRBV15, the J gene TRBJ2-3, with D tentatively TRBD1 or TRBD2 (5 bases each). Looked up from germline, CDR1 is LNHNV and CDR2 is YYDKDF (reference sequence). V was cut by 0 bases and J by 0 bases, with 16 bases left in between. The CDR3 consists of 18 residues. The CDR3: CATSRDFGPGPSTDTQYF. CDR3 bases: TGTGCCACCAGCAGAGATTTCGGCCCGGGGCCTAGCACAGATACGCAGTATTTT.

The sample holds a few counts of this clonotype. The rearrangement uses TRBV20-1 and TRBJ2-7; unclear D gene. Trimming took 5 bases from V and 4 from J, leaving 12 bases between them. In germline, CDR1 is DFQATT, CDR2 SNEGSKA (reference sequence). CDR3 length: 12 residues. CDR3 residues: CSARLGWYEQYF. CDR3 in DNA: TGCAGTGCTCGGCTTGGATGGTACGAGCAGTACTTC.

The V gene is TRBV20-1, the J gene TRBJ1-5; D is perhaps TRBD1 (5 bases). This CDR3 is built from 14 residues. V was cut by 3 bases and J by 5 bases, with 14 bases left in between. CDR1 and CDR2 (germline): DFQATT, SNEGSKA (reference sequence). CDR3 nucleotide sequence: TGCAGTGCTAGGCGACAGACCGCGGATCAGCCCCAGCATTTT. This encodes CSARRQTADQPQHF.

V gene TRBV20-1 combines with J gene TRBJ2-7; possible D gene TRBD1, 6 bases. The CDR3 spans 14 residues. The germline V gene has CDR1 DFQATT and CDR2 SNEGSKA (reference sequence). The V and J ends lost 1 base and 0 bases respectively, with 10 bases between them. The DNA of the CDR3 is TGCAGTGCTAGAGCCCGGGACATCTCCTACGAGCAGTACTTC. As protein: CSARARDISYEQYF.

This clonotype was seen only a few times. The chain is built from TRBV15 and TRBJ1-2; unclear D gene. This CDR3 is 14 amino acids long. Looked up from germline, CDR1 is LNHNV and CDR2 is YYDKDF (reference sequence). V lost 5 bases and J 4 bases, leaving 14 bases between the germline ends. The CDR3 bases are TGTGCCACCAGCCTACCCTCGGGGATCTATGGCTACACCTTC. Residues: CATSLPSGIYGYTF.

V gene TRBV9 combines with J gene TRBJ2-7, with D unresolved. Deletions cut 3 bases from V and 2 bases from J, with 12 bases between. Germline V lookup: CDR1 SGDLS, CDR2 YYNGEE. This CDR3 has 14 residues. This CDR3 reads CASSAGVTPYEQYF. In DNA form, the CDR3 reads TGTGCCAGCAGCGCCGGAGTGACTCCCTACGAGCAGTACTTC.

This clonotype was picked up a small number of times. The J gene is TRBJ1-2, the V gene TRBV3-1, with 9 bases fitting TRBD1. This CDR3 region has 14 residues. V lost 4 bases, J lost 5 bases, and 5 bases stayed unmatched. CDR1 is LGHDT and CDR2 is YNNKEL in the germline V gene (reference sequence). The CDR3 bases are TGTGCCAGCAGCCTACGGACAGGGGTTTATGGCTACACCTTC. Protein sequence: CASSLRTGVYGYTF.

The table lists this clonotype with a few counts. The chain links TRBV7-2 to TRBJ2-3; no reliable D call. There are 15 residues in the CDR3. Germline loops: CDR1 SGHTA, CDR2 FQGNSA. Trimming left V 4 bases short and J 0 bases short, with 11 bases between. CDR3 nucleotide sequence: TGTGCCAGCAGCTCCGGGCCAGCTAGCACAGATACGCAGTATTTT. Amino acids: CASSSGPASTDTQYF.

V gene TRBV11-2 combines with J gene TRBJ2-7; a weak D match, TRBD1 (5 bases). Germline CDR1 reads SGHAT; CDR2 reads FQNNGV. Trimming took 2 bases from V and 3 from J, leaving 14 bases between them. The CDR3 has 15 amino acids. The CDR3 reads CASSLPQGSIYEQYF. The DNA of the CDR3 is TGTGCCAGCAGCTTACCTCAGGGTAGTATCTACGAGCAGTACTTC.

Comments on this clonotype: This may be a read error, as it is one base from a much larger clone. The chain couples TRBV29-1 to TRBJ2-4; 10 bases match TRBD1. The DNA end is more similar to TRBJ2-7, so the J call may be wrong. The germline CDR1 and CDR2 sequences are SQVTM and ANQGSEA. This CDR3 is built from 12 residues. The CDR3 sequence: CSVGQGRSEQYF. DNA of the CDR3: TGCAGCGTGGGACAGGGGAGGAGCGAGCAGTACTTC.

The CDR3 is CASSLVSSGLYEQYF. CDR3 coding DNA: TGTGCCAGCAGCTTAGTATCCAGCGGACTTTACGAGCAGTACTTC. The chain links TRBV7-9 to TRBJ2-4; a possible D gene is TRBD2 (5 bases). The assigned J gene may be wrong: the sequence end matches TRBJ2-7 better. CDR3 size: 15 residues. CDR1 and CDR2 (germline): SEHNR, FQNEAQ (reference sequence).

This clonotype was counted between two and nine times. This chain joins TRBV27 and TRBJ2-5; 7 nucleotides match TRBD2. After removal of 3 bases from V and 7 bases from J, the junction contained 8 bases not matched to a gene. CDR1 and CDR2 from the germline V gene are MNHEY and SMNVEV (reference sequence). The CDR3 has 14 residues. CDR3 nucleotides: TGTGCCAGCAGTTTCACTGGGGGGGTGGGGACCCAGTACTTC. Its protein product is CASSFTGGVGTQYF.

In its sample, this clonotype was seen a few times. The V and J genes are TRBV5-1 and TRBJ2-3; 14 bases fit TRBD2. The CDR3 consists of 16 residues. Trimming at V came to 4 bases and at J to 3 bases, leaving 4 bases not matched to a gene. The germline V gene encodes CDR1 SGHRS and CDR2 YFSETQ. In nucleotides, the CDR3 is TGCGCCAGCAGCAGGGGACTAGCGGGAGAAACAGATACGCAGTATTTT. Protein product: CASSRGLAGETDTQYF.

The CDR3, as DNA: TGTGCCAGCAGCGGCAGGTTAGGGCACTATGGCTACACCTTC. It translates to CASSGRLGHYGYTF. The chain links TRBV28 to TRBJ1-2; no clear D gene. CDR3 length equals 14 residues. CDR1 and CDR2 (germline): MDHEN, SYDVKM. Trimming took 6 bases from V and 3 from J, leaving 14 bases between them.